This T cell receptor beta chain came from a study of blood T cell repertoires in COVID-19. For the study at large: Cohort 3 donors were reported recovered after two negative PCRs, clearance, or symptom resolution. The United States, Italy and Spain were the sources of the acute and convalescent COVID-19 samples.

Recruits, aged roughly 18 to 95 years, lived in 20 to 30 US areas. Participant reports of clinical history set cohort assignment. Generated by immunoSEQ multiplex PCR, the TCRdb table keeps only in-frame clones and is missing some. The table lists fewer than 200,000 clones, 86% of them singletons, with around 25% in the top ten. Germline CDR1 and CDR2: MNHEY and SMNVEV (reference sequence). This CDR3 has 15 residues. Trimming cost V 4 bases and J 4 bases; bases outside gene matches: 7. The chain links TRBV27 to TRBJ1-2; 9 bases map to TRBD1. This TCR was sampled from a woman in her forties in a cohort exposed to, infected with or recovered from COVID-19 (not recorded which). What was sequenced was PBMCs or T cells enriched from blood (not recorded which). The CDR3: CASSYRGRLGYGYTF. The CDR3 region has the DNA TGTGCCAGCAGTTACAGGGGGCGGTTAGGCTATGGCTACACCTTC.